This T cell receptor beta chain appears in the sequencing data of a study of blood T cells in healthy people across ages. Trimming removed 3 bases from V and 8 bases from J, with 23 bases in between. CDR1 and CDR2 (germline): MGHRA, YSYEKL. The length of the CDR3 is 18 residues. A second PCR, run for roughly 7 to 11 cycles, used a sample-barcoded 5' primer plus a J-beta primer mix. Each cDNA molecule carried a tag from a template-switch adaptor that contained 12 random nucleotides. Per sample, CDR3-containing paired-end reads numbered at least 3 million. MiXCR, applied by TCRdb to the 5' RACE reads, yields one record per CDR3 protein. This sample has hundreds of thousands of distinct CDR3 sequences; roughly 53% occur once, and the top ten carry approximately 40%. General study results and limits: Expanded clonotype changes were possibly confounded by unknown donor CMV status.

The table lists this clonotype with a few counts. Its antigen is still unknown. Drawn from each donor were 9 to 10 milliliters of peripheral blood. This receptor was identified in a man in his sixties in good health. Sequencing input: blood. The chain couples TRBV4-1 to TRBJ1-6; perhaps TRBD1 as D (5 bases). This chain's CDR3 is CASSHLPLAGGRDSPLHF. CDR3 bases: TGCGCCAGCAGCCACCTCCCATTAGCGGGGGGAAGGGATTCACCCCTCCACTTT.